This T cell receptor (beta chain) is drawn from a study of tumor and adjacent non-tumor tissue in lung cancer. Overall study: Aged roughly 31 to 76 years, patients included roughly ten men and five or six women with stage I to III disease. Notes on the study in general: Tumor tissue had significantly higher TCR diversity than normal lung. Tumor repertoires had a smaller top 100 clone share than normal lung.

Notes on this clonotype: The antigen is unknown. Relative to the germline gene, one junction end is altered; a read error may explain this.

Three rounds of nested PCR, following a modified ARM-PCR protocol, produced the TCRbeta library. TCRdb recomputed calls from the multiplex PCR reads with MiXCR, one row per CDR3 protein. The table records about 86,000 distinct CDR3 sequences, around 76% of them present only once. Germline CDR1 reads MDHEN; CDR2 reads SYDVKM. The CDR3 is 15 amino acids. RNA was extracted from bulk tissue without any cell sorting. This non-tumor lung sample came from over 3 cm beyond the tumor edge. This chain uses TRBV28 with TRBJ1-3; 8 bases agree with TRBD1. Material: distant non-tumor lung tissue. The clonotype comes from a woman aged 45 to 65 with non-small cell lung cancer. In DNA form, the CDR3 reads TGTGCCAGCAGTCCCGGGACAGGCTCTGGAGACACCATATATTTT. This sequence encodes CASSPGTGSGDTIYF.